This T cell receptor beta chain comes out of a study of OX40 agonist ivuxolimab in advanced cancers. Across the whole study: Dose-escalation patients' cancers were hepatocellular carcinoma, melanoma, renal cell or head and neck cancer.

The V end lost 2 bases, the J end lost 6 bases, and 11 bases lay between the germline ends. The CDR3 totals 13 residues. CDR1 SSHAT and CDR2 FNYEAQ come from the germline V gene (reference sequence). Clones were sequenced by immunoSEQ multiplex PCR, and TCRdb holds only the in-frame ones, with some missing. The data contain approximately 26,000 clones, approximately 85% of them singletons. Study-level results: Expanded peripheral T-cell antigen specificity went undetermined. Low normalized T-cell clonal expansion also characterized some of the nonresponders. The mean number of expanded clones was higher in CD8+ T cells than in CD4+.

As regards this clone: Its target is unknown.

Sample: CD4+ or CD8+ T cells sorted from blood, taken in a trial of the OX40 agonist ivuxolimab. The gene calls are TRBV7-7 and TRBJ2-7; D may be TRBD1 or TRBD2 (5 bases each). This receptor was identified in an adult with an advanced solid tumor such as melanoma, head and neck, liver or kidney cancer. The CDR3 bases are TGTGCCAGCAGCTTAATGCAGGGACGCGAGCAGTACTTC. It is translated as CASSLMQGREQYF.